These 6 T cell receptor beta chains originate from one sample sequenced in a study of blood T cell repertoires in COVID-19. Libraries were prepared by immunoSEQ multiplex PCR; TCRdb keeps only in-frame clonotypes and omits some of them. The data show tens of thousands of clones, roughly 80% seen once. The sequenced sample consisted of peripheral blood. The source of these receptors is a woman in her sixties or seventies with acute or convalescent COVID-19.

V gene TRBV19 combines with J gene TRBJ1-5; 7 positions agree with TRBD1. This CDR3 has 18 residues. V lost 7 bases and J lost 0; bases outside the gene matches: 15. CDR1 and CDR2 (germline): LNHDA, SQIVND (reference sequence). DNA for the CDR3: TGTGCCAGTAATTTAAGGGGGCGGTCGGACTATAGCAATCAGCCCCAGCATTTT. Translating gives CASNLRGRSDYSNQPQHF.

CDR3 sequence (DNA): TGCGCCAGCAGCTTGGTAGGGGTTGGGGCCAACGTCCTGACTTTC. This gives the protein CASSLVGVGANVLTF. V and J are TRBV5-1 and TRBJ2-6, with a possible D match to TRBD1 (5 bases). Germline V gives CDR1 SGHRS, CDR2 YFSETQ. This CDR3 spans 15 amino acids. The ends were cut back, 0 bases at V and 3 bases at J, with 7 bases in the middle.

The CDR3 DNA is TGTGCCTGGAGTCGGTTTGGGACAGGGGGCTTCGATGGCTACACCTTC. This encodes CAWSRFGTGGFDGYTF. The chain employs TRBV30 and TRBJ1-2, with 12 bases that match TRBD1. The CDR3 has 16 residues. V shed 2 bases and J 6 bases; nucleotides not matched to a gene: 10. Per germline, CDR1 GTSNPN and CDR2 SVGIG (reference sequence).

This clone was detected once. The V gene is TRBV11-2, the J gene TRBJ2-2; 7 bases align to TRBD1. Unmatched junction bases numbered 3, after V lost 1 base and J lost 7 bases. There are 14 residues in the CDR3. Germline V gene lookup returns CDR1 SGHAT and CDR2 FQNNGV. CDR3 nucleotides: TGTGCCAGCAGCTTAGGGCAGGGGGTCGGGGAGCTGTTTTTT. Translating it yields CASSLGQGVGELFF. Full variable domain (rest looked up from reference TRBV11-2 and TRBJ2-2): EAGVAQSPRYKIIEKRQSVAFWCNPISGHATLYWYQQILGQGPKLLIQFQNNGVVDDSQLPKDRFSAERLKGVDSTLKIQPAKLEDSAVYLCASSLGQGVGELFFGEGSRLTVL.

The rearrangement uses TRBV5-1 and TRBJ2-2; D remains ambiguous. CDR1 is SGHRS and CDR2 is YFSETQ in the germline V gene. The CDR3 extends over 14 amino acids. V lost 5 bases and J lost 4, with 12 bases in between. CDR3 loop: CASSDTIITGELFF. The CDR3 nucleotides read TGCGCCAGCAGTGACACGATAATCACCGGGGAGCTGTTTTTT. Together with reference TRBV5-1 and TRBJ2-2, the CDR3 gives the full variable domain: KAGVTQTPRYLIKTRGQQVTLSCSPISGHRSVSWYQQTPGQGLQFLFEYFSETQRNKGNFPGRFSGRQFSNSRSEMNVSTLELGDSALYLCASSDTIITGELFFGEGSRLTVL.

This chain connects TRBV15 to TRBJ2-1; 10 nucleotides agree with TRBD1. V lost 2 bases, J lost 4 bases, and 8 bases stayed unmatched. Per germline, CDR1 LNHNV and CDR2 YYDKDF (reference sequence). The CDR3 extends over 17 amino acids. The CDR3 DNA reads TGTGCCACCAGCAGACCCCTCGACAGGGGGCTTTACAATGAGCAGTTCTTC. This sequence encodes CATSRPLDRGLYNEQFF.